One T cell receptor beta chain is described in this entry. Its antigen has not been determined. Base qualities are not recorded, but no much larger clone differs from it by a single base. Collaborating institutions collected whole blood in K2EDTA tubes following their own protocols. For TCRbeta analysis, collaborators shipped samples as frozen whole blood, isolated PBMCs, or DNA extracted from either of those sample types. TCRbeta CDR3 regions were amplified from genomic DNA using the immunoSEQ Assay, a bias-controlled multiplex PCR. As for the authors' bioinformatics: Within the assay, amplification of reference gene primers was used to estimate how many nucleated cells each sample contained. To quantify the absolute abundance of each unique TCRbeta CDR3 rearrangement, sequence reads were collapsed and filtered. For each sample, productive Simpson clonality was calculated as the square root of Simpson's diversity index across productive rearrangements. The immuneACCESS repertoire file appears here via TCRdb, limited to in-frame rearrangements. These files lack a portion of the clones; in checked studies, under half of the deficit traces to unresolved V genes, and the cause of the others is not known. V, J and clone size were drawn from that table, and D and trimming were deduced from the DNA. Within this sample are some 130,000 clones, with 65% to 90% of them counted one time only. Jointly, the top ten make up about 8.4% of the sample.

The source of the sample is a study of blood T cell repertoires in COVID-19 (dated by TCRdb to about 2020). About the investigation overall: The collaborator samples originated in the United States, Italy and Spain and spanned the acute and convalescent phases of COVID-19. Sample metadata almost always included a de-identified subject ID, COVID-19 status, age in years and sex. A freely available public database, intended as a resource for researchers studying the immune response to SARS-CoV-2, is where the repertoires were released. Samples came from the ongoing ImmuneRACE study (first 160 participants) plus 1,254 subjects from 6 global collaborators. Where HLA class I and class II types were available, the types were taken from metadata supplied by the sample provider, not from assay-based typing. The prospective study material was composed of cDNA or gDNA derived from T cells, B-cell-depleted T cells, or PBMCs. Subjects who had been exposed to COVID-19, were actively infected with it, or had recovered from it provided the deeply sampled blood TCRbeta repertoires that made up the dataset. Beyond this particular receptor, the publication reports: The quantity of clinical and demographic metadata differed by source and by participant and was supplied without curation.

The origin of this receptor is a woman aged 55-69 years with active or convalescent COVID-19. The sequenced sample was peripheral blood.

At the DNA level, the sequence is TGTGCCAGCAGCTGGACAGCACAAGAGACCCAGTACTTC. Its protein product is CASSWTAQETQYF. The chain uses TRBV3-1 (or the pseudogene TRBV3-2) and TRBJ2-5, and the D gene may be TRBD1, 6 bases matching. As encoded in the germline V gene (reference sequence), CDR1 is LGHDT while CDR2 is YNNKEL. Trimming takes 5 bases from V and 2 bases from J, and the germline ends sit 9 bases apart. The CDR3 contains 13 residues, cysteine and phenylalanine counted. Here the CDR3 DNA is all that survives: 39 bases in frame from base 1.